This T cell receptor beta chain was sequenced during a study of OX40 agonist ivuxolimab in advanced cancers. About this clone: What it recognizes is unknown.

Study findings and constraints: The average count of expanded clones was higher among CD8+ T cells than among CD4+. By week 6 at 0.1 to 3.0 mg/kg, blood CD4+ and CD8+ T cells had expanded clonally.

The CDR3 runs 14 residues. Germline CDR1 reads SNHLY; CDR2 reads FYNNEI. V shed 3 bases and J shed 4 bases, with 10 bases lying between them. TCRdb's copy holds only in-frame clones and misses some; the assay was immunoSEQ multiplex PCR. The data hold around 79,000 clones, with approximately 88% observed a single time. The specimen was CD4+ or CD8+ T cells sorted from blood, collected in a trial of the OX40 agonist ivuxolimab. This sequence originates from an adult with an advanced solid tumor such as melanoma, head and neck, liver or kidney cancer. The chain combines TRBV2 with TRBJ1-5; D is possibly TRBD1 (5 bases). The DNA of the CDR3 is TGTGCCAGCAGTGACAGCAGGGAGAATCAGCCCCAGCATTTT. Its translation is CASSDSRENQPQHF.